This T cell receptor beta chain was retrieved from a study of blood T cell repertoires in COVID-19. Study-wide context: Whether acute or convalescent, the COVID-19 samples came from the United States, Italy and Spain.

This clone was picked up many times. Sequencing was performed with immunoSEQ multiplex PCR; in TCRdb, only in-frame clones are kept and a portion is missing. In the table there are 250,000 or so clones, approximately 86% of which are singletons. Trimming took off 3 bases at V and 3 bases at J, with 11 bases between the two ends. Germline CDR1 LNHDA, CDR2 SQIVND (reference sequence). This CDR3 region has 15 residues. In Seattle, patients joined the study during active infection and were tracked longitudinally. The V gene is TRBV19, the J gene TRBJ2-2; tentatively, D is TRBD2 (6 bases). Material: peripheral blood. The TCR sequence derives from a woman aged 55-70 years with COVID-19, enrolled during active disease. CDR3 coding DNA: TGTGCCAGTAGTATTTCAGGGAGGTACACCGGGGAGCTGTTTTTT. Translating gives CASSISGRYTGELFF.